The rows below give T cell receptor beta chains drawn from one sample of a study of T cell responses to AZD1222 COVID-19 vaccine. Libraries were prepared by immunoSEQ multiplex PCR; TCRdb keeps only in-frame clonotypes and omits some of them. Of over 120,000 clones in the sample, approximately 89% are singletons; the top ten hold roughly 1.7%. The source was peripheral blood, collected 28 days after the second AZD1222 dose. These TCRs come from an adult who received the AZD1222 COVID-19 vaccine. Each CDR3 is given with its conserved first and last residue. D genes are given only for firm matches. Part of the rows lack a size; the others show once, few, many or a class for expanded clones.

CDR3 DNA,CDR3 protein,clone size,V gene,J gene,D gene
TGTGCCACACAGGGTTTCGTAAGCACTGAAGCTTTCTTT,CATQGFVSTEAFF,.,TRBV19,TRBJ1-1,.
TGTGCCAGCAGACTAGCGGGAGCCGGGGAGCTGTTTTTT,CASRLAGAGELFF,few,TRBV7-3,TRBJ2-2,TRBD2
TGTGCCAGCGGCCTGGACTCATACAATGAGCAGTTCTTC,CASGLDSYNEQFF,.,TRBV2,TRBJ2-1,.
TGTGCCAGCAGCGACAGGGGAAGGAGCTCCTACGAGCAGTACTTC,CASSDRGRSSYEQYF,.,TRBV6-5,TRBJ2-7,TRBD1
TGTGCCAGCAGCCTCCGGGGGAGGTTTGCAACCAGATCACCCCTCCACTTT,CASSLRGRFATRSPLHF,once,TRBV11-2,TRBJ1-6,.
TGTGCCAGCAGTTACCCGGGCAGGGGTCGGGAGCATGAGCAGTTCTTC,CASSYPGRGREHEQFF,.,TRBV6-5,TRBJ2-1,.
TGTGCCAGCAGTGAAGCTGGGGGCCCCTCCTACGAGCAGTACTTC,CASSEAGGPSYEQYF,.,TRBV2,TRBJ2-7,.
TGTGCCAGCAGCGAGTGGACAGGCCCTAATGAAAAACTGTTTTTT,CASSEWTGPNEKLFF,.,TRBV9,TRBJ1-4,TRBD1
TGTGCCAGCAGCGTCGGACTAGCGGGAGTGAACACCGGGGAGCTGTTTTTT,CASSVGLAGVNTGELFF,.,TRBV7-2,TRBJ2-2,TRBD2
TGTGCCAGCAGTGACAGGGTAGCTAACTATGGCTACACCTTC,CASSDRVANYGYTF,.,TRBV2,TRBJ1-2,.
TGTGCCAGCAGCCAAGAGACGGGAGGGGTTGGAGAGACCCAGTACTTC,CASSQETGGVGETQYF,.,TRBV4-2,TRBJ2-5,TRBD2
TGTGCCAGCAGCAGAGGGACAGGGAAGGACAATGAGCAGTTCTTC,CASSRGTGKDNEQFF,.,TRBV7-3,TRBJ2-1,TRBD1
TGTGCCAGCAGTCCCGGACCCCTCTCAGATACGCAGTATTTT,CASSPGPLSDTQYF,.,TRBV6-5,TRBJ2-3,.
TGTGCCAGCAGGGCCGGCCTGGGAGCGCGGGACACAGATACGCAGTATTTT,CASRAGLGARDTDTQYF,.,TRBV5-5,TRBJ2-3,.
TGTGCCAGCAGTTACTCAGGCAGGGGCGGCAATCAGCCCCAGCATTTT,CASSYSGRGGNQPQHF,.,TRBV6-5,TRBJ1-5,.
TGTGCCACCAGTGATTTGCAGGGTAGAAACACCGGGGAGCTGTTTTTT,CATSDLQGRNTGELFF,.,TRBV24-1,TRBJ2-2,.
TGTGCCACCAGTGAGCCCTCCGGAGGAAGCGAGACGCAGTATTTT,CATSEPSGGSETQYF,.,TRBV24-1,TRBJ2-3,.
TGTGCCATCAGTGAGGGTGTCGGGGTCTCCTACAATGAGCAGTTCTTC,CAISEGVGVSYNEQFF,.,TRBV10-3,TRBJ2-1,.
TGTGCCAGCAGTTACTCGACTAGCGGGATTGGCAATGAGCAGTTCTTC,CASSYSTSGIGNEQFF,.,TRBV6-6,TRBJ2-1,TRBD2
TGTGCCTGGAGGGAGGGGGGAGGAGGGTACGAGCAGTACTTC,CAWREGGGGYEQYF,.,TRBV30,TRBJ2-7,.
TGTGCCAGCAGCGTATCCGTGGAGGGCACCCACAATGAGCAGTTCTTC,CASSVSVEGTHNEQFF,.,TRBV9,TRBJ2-1,.
TGTGCCAGAACCCGGGACACTTTCTCTGGTTACTATGGCTACACCTTC,CARTRDTFSGYYGYTF,.,TRBV2,TRBJ1-2,.
TGTGCCAGCAGTTTAGGGCCGACAAACTATGGCTACACCTTC,CASSLGPTNYGYTF,.,TRBV27,TRBJ1-2,.
TGCGCCAGCAGCCAAGAATCTGGAAACACCATATATTTT,CASSQESGNTIYF,.,TRBV4-3,TRBJ1-3,.
TGTGCCAGCAGCCAAGAACAGCATATCCTCACCGGGGAGCTGTTTTTT,CASSQEQHILTGELFF,.,TRBV14,TRBJ2-2,.
TGTGCCAGCGGGACGCTTGCTCACGAGCAGTACTTC,CASGTLAHEQYF,few,TRBV28,TRBJ2-7,.
TGTGCCAGCTCAGACGGGGGCTCATCCTACGAGCAGTACTTC,CASSDGGSSYEQYF,.,TRBV18,TRBJ2-7,.
TGTGCCACCAGTGCAGGGAGCAATCAGCCCCAGCATTTT,CATSAGSNQPQHF,.,TRBV24-1,TRBJ1-5,.
TGTGCCAGCAGTTTGAGGCGGGGTTCAAGCTACGAGCAGTACTTC,CASSLRRGSSYEQYF,.,TRBV27,TRBJ2-7,.
TGTGCCAGCAGTTACCCAAGAGGGACAGTTGACTATGGCTACACCTTC,CASSYPRGTVDYGYTF,.,TRBV6-2/TRBV6-3,TRBJ1-2,TRBD1
TGTGCCAGCAGTTTCCAGGGGCCAGATACGCAGTATTTT,CASSFQGPDTQYF,.,TRBV12-3/TRBV12-4,TRBJ2-3,.
TGTGCCAGCAGTTCCGGTACTGAAGCTTTCTTT,CASSSGTEAFF,.,TRBV6-4,TRBJ1-1,.
TGTGCCAGCAGCTTAGACAGCAACACCGGGGAGCTGTTTTTT,CASSLDSNTGELFF,.,TRBV7-9,TRBJ2-2,.
TGTGCCATCAGCTCAACGGGGGTTAACTATGGCTACACCTTC,CAISSTGVNYGYTF,.,TRBV10-3,TRBJ1-2,.
TGTGCCAGCAGCTTAGGCACCGCATCGAACACCGGGGAGCTGTTTTTT,CASSLGTASNTGELFF,.,TRBV7-9,TRBJ2-2,.
TGCGCCAGCAGCCCTGGAGCCTACCCGACGGAGAACACTGAAGCTTTCTTT,CASSPGAYPTENTEAFF,.,TRBV4-3,TRBJ1-1,.
TGTGCCAGCAGTTACGGGGACACCGGGGAGCTGTTTTTT,CASSYGDTGELFF,.,TRBV6-5,TRBJ2-2,.
TGTGCCAGCAGTGACTCCTCCTCCTACGAGCAGTACTTC,CASSDSSSYEQYF,once,TRBV6-5,TRBJ2-7,.
TGTGCCAGCAGCCCCCCGGGACAGGGGACTGAAAAACTGTTTTTT,CASSPPGQGTEKLFF,.,TRBV7-8,TRBJ1-4,TRBD1
TGTGCCAGCAGCTTGTCTTCTCGGGGAGCCGGGGCCAACGTCCTGACTTTC,CASSLSSRGAGANVLTF,.,TRBV7-2,TRBJ2-6,.
TGTGCCAGCAGCACCGCGCCGGGACTAGCGGACAATGAGCAGTTCTTC,CASSTAPGLADNEQFF,.,TRBV21-1,TRBJ2-1,.
TGTGCCAGTAGTATGTCGCCGGGACTAGCGGGAGTAGTGTACGAGCAGTACTTC,CASSMSPGLAGVVYEQYF,few,TRBV19,TRBJ2-7,TRBD2
TGCGCCAGCAGATTCCAGGGCGGAGATGAGCAGTTCTTC,CASRFQGGDEQFF,.,TRBV5-1,TRBJ2-1,.
TGTGCCAGCAGTTACAGTAATGAAAAACTGTTTTTT,CASSYSNEKLFF,.,TRBV6-7,TRBJ1-4,.
TGTGCCACCAGTGATACGACCGGGACAGGGCTTAGGCCGACTGAAGCTTTCTTT,CATSDTTGTGLRPTEAFF,.,TRBV24-1,TRBJ1-1,TRBD1
TGTGCCAGTAGTCTCGGACAGACCATGAACACTGAAGCTTTCTTT,CASSLGQTMNTEAFF,.,TRBV19,TRBJ1-1,.
TGTGCCAGCAGCGGGGATAAGCAGTATTTT,CASSGDKQYF,.,TRBV27,TRBJ2-3,.
TGTGCCAGCAGCCAAGATGAGTCCCCCTCGGCCAAAAACATTCAGTACTTC,CASSQDESPSAKNIQYF,.,TRBV4-2,TRBJ2-4,.
TGTGCCAGTAGTCACGGGGGGCGGGACACTGAAGCTTTCTTT,CASSHGGRDTEAFF,once,TRBV19,TRBJ1-1,.
TGTGCCACCAGTGATCAGGGGTTGGGCCAGTACTTC,CATSDQGLGQYF,.,TRBV24-1,TRBJ2-7,.
TGTGCCAGCAGTGAAGTGGCAGGGGGCAATTCACCCCTCCACTTT,CASSEVAGGNSPLHF,.,TRBV6-1,TRBJ1-6,TRBD1
TGCAGCGTTGAGGATCCAGGGAGACACATGAACACTGAAGCTTTCTTT,CSVEDPGRHMNTEAFF,.,TRBV29-1,TRBJ1-1,.
TGCGCCAGCAGCCAAGAGACCGGGGAGCTGTTTTTT,CASSQETGELFF,.,TRBV4-3,TRBJ2-2,.
TGTGCCAGTCTGAGAAGGGTATGGGATAGCAATCAGCCCCAGCATTTT,CASLRRVWDSNQPQHF,.,TRBV28,TRBJ1-5,.